A single sample is the source of the 3 T cell receptor beta chains below, sequenced in a study of Ad26.COV2.S vaccination and SARS-CoV-2 variants. As for treatment: about 20 received Ad26.COV2.S at low or high dose, single or two shots; about 5 received placebo; per-sample allocation not given. Vaccine and placebo recipients were sampled on day 63 after the first injection. The table came from immunoSEQ multiplex PCR; TCRdb's copy has only in-frame clones and leaves some out. Found here are about 410,000 clones, around 91% of them singletons; the top ten hold under 2%. The sequenced sample was peripheral blood, obtained in a trial of Ad26.COV2.S vaccine versus placebo. These receptors were collected from a person aged 18-65 years who received the Ad26.COV2.S COVID-19 vaccine or a placebo.

This clone was counted once. Written as DNA, the CDR3 is TGTGCCAGCGCCCCCGGGAGGGCTGGGGCCAACGTCCTGACTTTC. Its translation: CASAPGRAGANVLTF. The V and J genes are TRBV5-4 and TRBJ2-6; 8 bases agree with TRBD2. The CDR3 totals 15 residues. Unmatched junction bases numbered 5, after V lost 7 bases and J lost 2 bases. Germline lookup yields CDR1 SGHNT and CDR2 YYREEE (reference sequence). The full variable domain, its missing parts supplied by reference TRBV5-4 and TRBJ2-6, is ETGVTQSPTHLIKTRGQQVTLRCSSQSGHNTVSWYQQALGQGPQFIFQYYREEENGRGNFPPRFSGLQFPNYSSELNVNALELDDSALYLCASAPGRAGANVLTFGAGSRLTVL.

V usage is TRBV7-6 and J usage is TRBJ2-5; D is perhaps TRBD2 (6 bases). The V end lost 2 bases, the J end lost 4 bases, and 14 bases lay between the germline ends. The CDR3 consists of 15 residues. CDR1 is SGHVS and CDR2 is FNYEAQ in the germline V gene. In nucleotides, the CDR3 is TGTGCCAGCAGCTTAACAGGAGGGCCCTCAGAGACCCAGTACTTC. Translation: CASSLTGGPSETQYF.

The gene calls are TRBV7-2 and TRBJ2-7; tentatively, D is TRBD2 (6 bases). V lost 7 bases to trimming and J lost 1 base, with 17 bases between them. The germline gives CDR1 SGHTA, CDR2 FQGNSA. The CDR3 has 15 amino acids. The CDR3 DNA is TGTGCCAGCACCCCCGGGGGAACAGTATCCTACGAGCAGTACTTC. It is translated as CASTPGGTVSYEQYF.